Each of the 23 T cell receptor beta chains below was sequenced from the same sample in a study of lymphopenia after photon versus proton radiotherapy. TCRdb keeps only in-frame clones here, not all; method: immunoSEQ multiplex PCR. The sample comprises tens of thousands of clones, roughly 89% of which are singletons, and roughly 50% rests with the top ten. The source was peripheral blood, collected from a patient treated with proton-based radiotherapy. These receptor sequences come from a woman aged 55-69 years with cholangiocarcinoma. Some clones in this sample may be carry-over from other donors' samples.

V is TRBV19 and J is TRBJ2-7; 8 positions match TRBD1. The length of the CDR3 is 15 residues. The V and J ends lost 1 base and 4 bases, in that order; junction bases with no gene match: 6. The germline V gene has CDR1 LNHDA and CDR2 SQIVND (reference sequence). CDR3 sequence (DNA): TGTGCCAGTAGTATAGGCCAGGGGGCGATATACGAGCAGTACTTC. Translating gives CASSIGQGAIYEQYF.

V gene TRBV20-1 combines with J gene TRBJ2-3; D ambiguous. Germline V CDR1 and CDR2: DFQATT, SNEGSKA (reference sequence). The CDR3 sequence is 11 residues long. V was shortened by 3 bases and J by 3 bases, with 4 bases between the two germline ends. CDR3 residues: CSARVTDTQYF. The CDR3 DNA sequence: TGCAGTGCTAGGGTTACAGATACGCAGTATTTT.

The chain links TRBV10-1 to TRBJ2-1; 7 bases align to TRBD2. Germline assignment: CDR1 WNHNN and CDR2 SYGVQD (reference sequence). This CDR3 is 13 amino acids long. Trimming at V came to 2 bases and at J to 13 bases, leaving 8 bases not matched to a gene. CDR3 in DNA: TGCGCCAGCAGTGAGCAACGCGGGGGAGACCAGTTCTTC. Its protein product is CASSEQRGGDQFF.

Of note for this clone: In the same sample, other DNA sequences code for this CDR3. The rearrangement uses TRBV4-1 and TRBJ1-6, with D possibly being TRBD1 (6 bases). There are 16 residues in the CDR3. The V gene's germline CDR1 is MGHRA and CDR2 YSYEKL. Trimming stripped 0 bases from V and 9 bases from J, with 15 bases between. The CDR3 region is CASSQDRDMAGSPLHF. The CDR3 nucleotides read TGCGCCAGCAGCCAAGATCGGGACATGGCCGGTTCACCCCTCCACTTT.

The chain carries TRBV19 and TRBJ2-1, with TRBD1 identical over 10 bases. CDR1 and CDR2 from the germline V gene are LNHDA and SQIVND (reference sequence). The trim removed 6 bases at V and 9 bases at J, leaving 5 bases unmatched. CDR3 length: 13 amino acids. CDR3 residues: CASRDRGNVEQFF. The CDR3 DNA follows: TGTGCCAGTAGGGACAGGGGGAACGTTGAGCAGTTCTTC.

V usage is TRBV5-1 and J usage is TRBJ2-7; TRBD1 agrees at 10 bases. CDR1 is SGHRS, CDR2 YFSETQ, per germline. The V segment lost 1 base and the J segment 1 base; nucleotides outside the gene matches: 2. This CDR3 is built from 15 residues. Here the CDR3 DNA reads TGCGCCAGCAGCTTGAGGGACAGGGGTTCCTACGAGCAGTACTTC. Its translation is CASSLRDRGSYEQYF.

This rearrangement joins TRBV9 to TRBJ2-7, with D perhaps TRBD2 (5 bases). Looked up from germline, CDR1 is SGDLS and CDR2 is YYNGEE. V was pared by 0 bases and J by 5 bases, with 9 bases between. CDR3 length equals 13 residues. The CDR3: CASSVVLGDEQYF. The CDR3, as DNA: TGTGCCAGCAGCGTAGTTCTCGGGGACGAGCAGTACTTC. Based on the CDR3 plus reference TRBV9 and TRBJ2-7, the full variable domain is DSGVTQTPKHLITATGQRVTLRCSPRSGDLSVYWYQQSLDQGLQFLIQYYNGEERAKGNILERFSAQQFPDLHSELNLSSLELGDSALYFCASSVVLGDEQYFGPGTRLTVT.

The chain links TRBV30 to TRBJ2-7, with unresolved D. The germline CDR1 and CDR2 sequences are GTSNPN and SVGIG (reference sequence). Trimming shortened V by 4 bases and J by 5 bases, and 18 bases separated the two germline ends. The CDR3 consists of 14 residues. The CDR3 DNA is TGTGCCTGGAAGTCCACCCCTACTTCACACGAGCAGTACTTC. The encoded protein is CAWKSTPTSHEQYF.

V gene TRBV25-1 combines with J gene TRBJ2-1; TRBD2 agrees at 8 bases. CDR3 size: 17 residues. Per the germline V gene, CDR1 is MGHDK and CDR2 is SYGVNS. J gave up 0 bases and V 1 base, and 5 bases lay outside the gene matches. CDR3 sequence reads: CASSELLAGSSYNEQFF. In DNA form, the CDR3 reads TGTGCCAGCAGTGAATTGTTAGCGGGGAGCTCCTACAATGAGCAGTTCTTC.

This clone has a single count. J is TRBJ2-1 and V is TRBV4-1, with D uncertain. Per the germline V gene, CDR1 is MGHRA and CDR2 is YSYEKL. The CDR3 length is 15 residues. Trimming pared 7 bases from V and 2 bases from J, leaving 15 bases between. CDR3 nucleotides: TGCGCCAGCACCTTGGGCGGCTTAACCTACAATGAGCAGTTCTTC. It codes for CASTLGGLTYNEQFF.

The chain joins TRBV5-1 to TRBJ1-2; TRBD1 is a possible D gene (6 bases). Per germline, CDR1 SGHRS and CDR2 YFSETQ. V lost 0 bases to trimming and J lost 1 base, with 10 bases between them. The CDR3 loop spans 15 amino acids. The CDR3 nucleotides read TGCGCCAGCAGCTTGGCAGGGGCTCTTAACTATGGCTACACCTTC. It encodes CASSLAGALNYGYTF.

The chain couples TRBV7-9 to TRBJ2-5, with 8 bases identical to TRBD1. The CDR3 length is 14 residues. Germline V gene data show CDR1 as SEHNR and CDR2 as FQNEAQ (reference sequence). J lost 5 bases, V lost 4 bases, and 6 bases had no gene match. The CDR3 DNA sequence: TGTGCCAGCAGCTACGGGACAGGTCAGGAGACCCAGTACTTC. Encoded protein: CASSYGTGQETQYF.

The chain uses TRBV4-1 and TRBJ2-5; D uncertain. Germline CDR1 and CDR2: MGHRA and YSYEKL. V was cut by 3 bases and J by 0 bases, with 5 bases left in between. The CDR3 contains 13 residues. The DNA of the CDR3 is TGCGCCAGCAGCCAGGGCAACCAAGAGACCCAGTACTTC. Translating gives CASSQGNQETQYF.

V is TRBV10-2 and J is TRBJ2-1; D uncertain. Germline assignment: CDR1 WSHSY and CDR2 SAAADI. The CDR3 has 13 amino acids. V was cut by 1 base and J by 8 bases, with 9 bases left in between. The CDR3 is CASSEWSRDEQFF. Written as DNA, the CDR3 is TGCGCCAGCAGTGAGTGGAGTAGGGATGAGCAGTTCTTC.

The chain has TRBV5-1 and TRBJ2-5, with TRBD1 matching over 9 bases. CDR3 length: 15 amino acids. Germline loops: CDR1 SGHRS, CDR2 YFSETQ. V lost 4 bases to trimming and J lost 2 bases; unmatched junction nucleotides: 6. CDR3 sequence reads: CASSPRQGEQETQYF. DNA for the CDR3: TGCGCCAGCAGCCCTAGACAGGGGGAACAAGAGACCCAGTACTTC.

V is TRBV7-3 and J is TRBJ1-1; D gene unclear. Germline-derived CDR1 and CDR2 are SGHTA and FQGTGA. V gave up 2 bases and J gave up 11 bases, with 12 bases separating them. The CDR3 sequence is 12 residues long. The DNA of the CDR3 is TGTGCCAGCAGCTTACCAGGCCGGCCGGCTTTCTTT. Its translation: CASSLPGRPAFF.

The rearrangement links TRBV27 to TRBJ2-5; 13 bases fit TRBD2. CDR1 and CDR2 from the germline V gene are MNHEY and SMNVEV (reference sequence). The trim removed 6 bases at V and 5 bases at J, leaving 9 bases unmatched. The CDR3 is 16 amino acids. The CDR3 region is CASSLLAGGPRETQYF. The CDR3 nucleotides are TGTGCCAGCAGCCTACTAGCGGGAGGGCCCCGGGAGACCCAGTACTTC.

The chain combines TRBV27 with TRBJ1-4; D is unresolved. Looked up from germline, CDR1 is MNHEY and CDR2 is SMNVEV (reference sequence). The CDR3 consists of 15 residues. V lost 7 bases, J lost 8 bases, and 20 bases lay in between. The CDR3 loop reads CASTPSLRGREKLFF. The CDR3 region has the DNA TGTGCCAGCACCCCTTCTCTCCGAGGACGGGAAAAACTGTTTTTT.

This chain joins TRBV11-2 and TRBJ2-7; 9 bases are a match to TRBD2. The V gene's germline CDR1 is SGHAT and CDR2 FQNNGV. This CDR3 is 15 amino acids long. The V and J ends lost 5 bases and 1 base, in that order; junction bases with no gene match: 6. The CDR3 DNA sequence: TGTGCCAGCAGCCCCGCGGCGGGAGGGTCCTACGAGCAGTACTTC. It codes for CASSPAAGGSYEQYF.

The chain uses TRBV9 and TRBJ2-1; D remains ambiguous. Germline V CDR1 and CDR2: SGDLS, YYNGEE. Trimming removed 3 bases at V and 4 bases at J, with 8 bases between. The CDR3 has 13 amino acids. This chain's CDR3 is CASSEVPYNEQFF. CDR3 bases: TGTGCCAGCAGCGAAGTGCCTTACAATGAGCAGTTCTTC.

The rearrangement joins TRBV5-1 to TRBJ2-2; possible D gene TRBD1, 6 bases. V lost 4 bases and J lost 1, with 11 bases in between. CDR3 size: 15 residues. Germline V gene sequence: CDR1 SGHRS, CDR2 YFSETQ. Here the CDR3 reads CASSTGQKNTGELFF. CDR3 coding DNA: TGCGCCAGCAGCACTGGACAGAAGAACACCGGGGAGCTGTTTTTT.

This rearrangement joins TRBV27 to TRBJ2-2; D tentatively reads TRBD1 or TRBD2 (5 bases each). The V end lost 7 bases, the J end lost 0 bases, and 12 bases lay between the germline ends. Germline CDR1 MNHEY, CDR2 SMNVEV (reference sequence). CDR3 length: 15 residues. The chain's CDR3 is CASTPMGANTGELFF. For the CDR3, the DNA is TGTGCCAGCACCCCTATGGGGGCGAACACCGGGGAGCTGTTTTTT.

CDR3 nucleotides: TGTGCCAGCAGCCAATGGGGGGCGGCGGGCACTGAAGCTTTCTTT. Amino acids: CASSQWGAAGTEAFF. V and J are TRBV4-2 and TRBJ1-1, with D possibly TRBD1 on 6 matching bases. The CDR3 is 15 residues long. In germline, CDR1 is LGHNA, CDR2 YNFKEQ. V was clipped by 2 bases and J by 4 bases, with 14 bases between them.